This TCR beta chain is from a study of OX40 agonist ivuxolimab in advanced cancers. Study summary: The patients got ivuxolimab, which is an agonistic anti-OX40 (CD134) antibody. A male proportion of about 86% was recorded, with mean age about 62 years and range roughly 23 to 79.

In regard to this clone: As yet, its antigen is unknown.

Notes on the study in general: There were, on average, more expanded clones in CD8+ T cells than in CD4+. Not determined was the antigen specificity of the expanded peripheral T cells.

The protocol was immunoSEQ multiplex PCR, while the TCRdb copy is restricted to in-frame clones and leaves out a portion. The sample lists some 39,000 clones, more than 80% occurring once. With V trimmed by 3 bases and J by 7 bases, 3 bases remained unmatched. CDR1 is LNHDA and CDR2 is SQIVND in the germline V gene (reference sequence). The CDR3 totals 15 residues. The receptor was derived from an adult with an advanced solid tumor such as melanoma, head and neck, liver or kidney cancer. The sample was CD4+ or CD8+ T cells sorted from blood, taken in a trial of the OX40 agonist ivuxolimab. The chain couples TRBV19 to TRBJ2-7; 16 bases fit TRBD2. This CDR3 is CASSIGGLAGGEQYF. CDR3 in DNA: TGTGCCAGTAGTATCGGGGGACTAGCGGGAGGGGAGCAGTACTTC.